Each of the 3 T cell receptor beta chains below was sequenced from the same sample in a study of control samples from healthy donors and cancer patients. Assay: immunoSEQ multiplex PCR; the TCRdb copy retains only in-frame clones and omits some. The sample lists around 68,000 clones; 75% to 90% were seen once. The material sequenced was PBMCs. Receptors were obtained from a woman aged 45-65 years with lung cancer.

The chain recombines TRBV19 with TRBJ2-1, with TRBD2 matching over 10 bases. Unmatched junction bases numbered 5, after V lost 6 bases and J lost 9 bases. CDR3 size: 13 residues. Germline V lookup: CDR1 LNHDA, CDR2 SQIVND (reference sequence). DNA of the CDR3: TGTGCCAGTAGCGCTAGCGGGGGAGGTGAGCAGTTCTTC. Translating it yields CASSASGGGEQFF.

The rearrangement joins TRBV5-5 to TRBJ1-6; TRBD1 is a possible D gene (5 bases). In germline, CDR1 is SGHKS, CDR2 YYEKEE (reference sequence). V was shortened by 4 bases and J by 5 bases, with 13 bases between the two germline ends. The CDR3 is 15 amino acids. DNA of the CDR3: TGTGCCAGCAGCCTAGGGGCGGGAGATAATTCACCCCTCCACTTT. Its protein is CASSLGAGDNSPLHF.

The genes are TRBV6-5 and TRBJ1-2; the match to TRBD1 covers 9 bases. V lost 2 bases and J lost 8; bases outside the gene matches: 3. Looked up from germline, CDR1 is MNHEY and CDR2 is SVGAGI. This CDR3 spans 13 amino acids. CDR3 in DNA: TGTGCCAGCAGTTACCCCGGACAGGGGGGCTACACCTTC. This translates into CASSYPGQGGYTF.